The rows below give T cell receptor beta chains drawn from one sample of a study of blood T cell repertoires in COVID-19. The table came from immunoSEQ multiplex PCR; TCRdb's copy has only in-frame clones and leaves some out. The table lists approximately 440,000 clones, about 87% of them singletons, with roughly 12% in the top ten. The sequenced sample was peripheral blood. The source is a woman between 45 and 65 years old with COVID-19, enrolled during active disease. Each CDR3 is given with its conserved first and last residue. D genes are given only for firm matches.

j_call,d_call,v_call,cdr3_aa
TRBJ2-3,.,TRBV10-2,CASSESRNTQYF
TRBJ2-3,TRBD2,TRBV7-9,CASSLEWHLAGGDTDTQYF
TRBJ1-1,.,TRBV5-6,CASSLGEDTEAFF
TRBJ1-2,TRBD1,TRBV3-1/TRBV3-2,CASSHRATGTGGKLGDGYTF
TRBJ2-3,TRBD2,TRBV6-5,CASAEGGGDGDTQYF
TRBJ1-5,.,TRBV7-2,CASSLELSNQPQHF
TRBJ1-4,TRBD1,TRBV7-9,CASSSLRGTGTEKLFF
TRBJ2-2,.,TRBV19,CASSIVNSGELFF
TRBJ2-3,TRBD2,TRBV7-6,CASSLAGGDTQYF
TRBJ1-1,TRBD1,TRBV5-4,CASSLKGANEAFF
TRBJ1-1,TRBD1,TRBV5-1,CASSPQGAYTEAFF
TRBJ2-2,.,TRBV6-5,CASSTRTTLTGELFF
TRBJ1-4,.,TRBV19,CATSAGAREKLFF
TRBJ1-1,.,TRBV18,CASSPPNRAEAFF
TRBJ2-5,TRBD2,TRBV19,CASSGTSGGLHF
TRBJ1-2,.,TRBV19,CASSIDYELNGYTF
TRBJ2-4,TRBD2,TRBV5-4,CASSRSGGLAKNIQYF
TRBJ2-7,.,TRBV30,CAWRPAGGTYEQYF
TRBJ1-5,.,TRBV19,CASSNPPLWSGIYSNQPQHF
TRBJ2-2,.,TRBV18,CASSPSVATELFF
TRBJ2-7,.,TRBV28,CASRPTGVGRTYEQYF